Shown below are 31 T cell receptor beta chains from a single sample sequenced in a study of vaccination effects on CD4 cells after COVID-19. The method was immunoSEQ multiplex PCR; TCRdb's version includes in-frame clones alone and lacks a portion of them. The sample carries about 72,000 clones, around 80% recorded once. Expansion with viral peptide pools was applied to antigen-specific CD4+ T cells by the ViraFEST assay prior to sequencing. An approximately 10-day culture period preceded the isolation of CD4+ T cells. Each participant received a vaccine that was either BNT162b2 or mRNA-1273, given as two doses. Their cognate antigens are unknown. The sequences come from CD4+ T cells from PBMCs cultured with HCoV-229E spike peptides, collected after COVID-19 vaccination. The receptors were gathered from a human donor who received a COVID-19 vaccine.

This clone was detected once. CDR3 coding DNA: TGTGCCAGCAGCCAACAGGGAAACACCGGGGAGCTGTTTTTT. This codes for CASSQQGNTGELFF. The genes are TRBV7-6 and TRBJ2-2; tentatively, D is TRBD1 (6 bases). The germline V gene has CDR1 SGHVS and CDR2 FNYEAQ. CDR3 length: 14 residues. With 5 bases removed from V and 2 bases from J, the gap between germline ends came to 9 bases.

The chain links TRBV5-5 to TRBJ2-5; D is unresolved. CDR3 length equals 16 residues. V was pared by 4 bases and J by 1 base, with 17 bases between. Germline V gene lookup returns CDR1 SGHKS and CDR2 YYEKEE (reference sequence). CDR3 amino acids: CASSIGSAVGQETQYF. The CDR3 DNA reads as TGTGCCAGCAGCATCGGAAGCGCTGTTGGCCAAGAGACCCAGTACTTC.

The rearrangement uses TRBV5-1 and TRBJ2-1, with D possibly called TRBD1 or TRBD2 (6 bases each). The germline gives CDR1 SGHRS, CDR2 YFSETQ. V lost 0 bases and J lost 6, with 16 bases in between. The CDR3 has 16 residues. The CDR3 region has the DNA TGCGCCAGCAGCTTGGGGGGGGTACGAGGGGGCAATGAGCAGTTCTTC. Translating it yields CASSLGGVRGGNEQFF.

The chain carries TRBV30 and TRBJ1-3; D gene ambiguous. Per germline, CDR1 GTSNPN and CDR2 SVGIG (reference sequence). V gave up 1 base and J gave up 0 bases, with 7 bases separating them. This CDR3 region has 14 residues. CDR3 in DNA: TGTGCCTGGAGTGGGGGTAGCTCTGGAAACACCATATATTTT. Protein product: CAWSGGSSGNTIYF.

The chain links TRBV7-6 to TRBJ2-1, with 8 nucleotides matching TRBD2. The ends lost 4 bases at V and 2 bases at J; junction bases unmatched: 4. The CDR3 is 15 amino acids. Germline assignment: CDR1 SGHVS and CDR2 FNYEAQ. The CDR3 DNA sequence: TGTGCCAGCAGCTCAAAGCGGGGGACCTACAATGAGCAGTTCTTC. It translates to CASSSKRGTYNEQFF.

The chain links TRBV28 to TRBJ1-5, with 11 bases that match TRBD1. CDR1 is MDHEN, CDR2 SYDVKM, per germline. CDR3 length: 17 amino acids. J gave up 1 base and V 4 bases, and 6 bases lay outside the gene matches. The CDR3 DNA sequence: TGTGCCAGCAGTTCGGGACAGGGGGTACGAAGCAATCAGCCCCAGCATTTT. It yields the protein CASSSGQGVRSNQPQHF.

This clone appeared a few times. The CDR3 region is CASSPGPTYEQYV. CDR3 nucleotides: TGTGCCAGCTCACCGGGACCGACCTACGAGCAGTACGTC. The chain couples TRBV18 to TRBJ2-7; perhaps D is TRBD1 or TRBD2 (5 bases each). The CDR3 is made up of 13 amino acids. Looked up from germline, CDR1 is KGHSH and CDR2 is LQKENI. V was pared by 3 bases and J by 2 bases, with 8 bases between.

This sequence joins TRBV6-5 and TRBJ1-3; perhaps TRBD1 as D (5 bases). The CDR3 runs 15 residues. V was clipped by 8 bases and J by 0 bases, with 14 bases between them. Germline assignment: CDR1 MNHEY and CDR2 SVGAGI. The CDR3 DNA is TGTGCCAGCCAACGTCAGGGCTTCTCTGGAAACACCATATATTTT. It is translated as CASQRQGFSGNTIYF.

The chain uses TRBV3-1 (or the pseudogene TRBV3-2) and TRBJ1-6; TRBD1 agrees at 10 bases. The CDR3 contains 15 residues. J lost 13 bases, V lost 4 bases, and 10 bases had no gene match. The V gene's germline CDR1 is LGHDT and CDR2 YNNKEL (reference sequence). The CDR3 sequence is CASSRTPGQGTPLHF. For the CDR3, the DNA is TGTGCCAGCAGCCGTACACCGGGACAGGGGACGCCCCTCCACTTT.

The gene calls are TRBV10-3 and TRBJ2-3, with D perhaps matching TRBD2 (6 bases). CDR1 is ENHRY, CDR2 SYGVKD, per germline. V lost 0 bases, J lost 3 bases, and 7 bases lay in between. CDR3 length equals 14 residues. The CDR3 nucleotides read TGTGCCATCAGTGAGTCTAGCGGAACAGATACGCAGTATTTT. This sequence encodes CAISESSGTDTQYF.

The V call is TRBV19, the J call TRBJ2-1; D possibly corresponds to TRBD1 (6 bases). V lost 9 bases and J 0 bases, leaving 18 bases between the germline ends. Germline V gene sequence: CDR1 LNHDA, CDR2 SQIVND (reference sequence). CDR3 length: 16 residues. The CDR3, as DNA: TGTGCCAGCCGATTTCAACAGGGCAGCTCCTACAATGAGCAGTTCTTC. Translation: CASRFQQGSSYNEQFF.

This chain uses TRBV30 with TRBJ1-6, with D uncertain. The CDR3 covers 15 residues. The germline gives CDR1 GTSNPN, CDR2 SVGIG (reference sequence). The V gene lost 7 bases and the J gene lost 0 bases, with 13 bases spanning the gap. Here the CDR3 reads CAFHRTSSYNSPLHF. CDR3 DNA sequence: TGTGCCTTTCACCGGACCAGCTCCTATAATTCACCCCTCCACTTT. Combining the CDR3 with reference TRBV30 and TRBJ1-6 gives the whole variable domain SQTIHQWPATLVQPVGSPLSLECTVEGTSNPNLYWYRQAAGRGLQLLFYSVGIGQISSEVPQNLSASRPQDRQFILSSKKLLLSDSGFYLCAFHRTSSYNSPLHFGNGTRLTVT.

The chain is built from TRBV19 and TRBJ2-2, with 10 bases lining up with TRBD2. Germline loops: CDR1 LNHDA, CDR2 SQIVND (reference sequence). The J segment lost 1 base and the V segment lost 6 bases, leaving 2 bases of the junction unmatched. This CDR3 comprises 15 residues. DNA for the CDR3: TGTGCCAGTAGCCGGACTAGCGGGAACACCGGGGAGCTGTTTTTT. Its translation is CASSRTSGNTGELFF.

V gene TRBV6-5 combines with J gene TRBJ1-5; D is perhaps TRBD1 (6 bases). The V gene's germline CDR1 is MNHEY and CDR2 SVGAGI. The V and J ends lost 6 bases and 5 bases respectively, with 17 bases between them. The CDR3 is 15 amino acids. The DNA for the CDR3 is TGTGCCAGCAGGGCGGCCAAGGGGGACTATCAGCCCCAGCATTTT. Its protein is CASRAAKGDYQPQHF.

This chain connects TRBV7-2 to TRBJ1-1, with D uncertain. CDR1 is SGHTA and CDR2 is FQGNSA in the germline V gene. V was pared by 5 bases and J by 0 bases, with 19 bases between. The CDR3 consists of 17 residues. CDR3 nucleotides: TGTGCCAGCAGCCTAAAGGGCGGGGTACTGCTGAACACTGAAGCTTTCTTT. Translation: CASSLKGGVLLNTEAFF.

This sequence joins TRBV4-1 and TRBJ2-1; D is perhaps TRBD1 or TRBD2 (6 bases each). Germline V gene data show CDR1 as MGHRA and CDR2 as YSYEKL. V gave up 2 bases and J gave up 6 bases, with 20 bases separating them. The CDR3 length is 17 residues. The CDR3 loop is CASSQPQGGSLVNEQFF. DNA for the CDR3: TGCGCCAGCAGCCAACCCCAAGGGGGGAGTCTGGTCAATGAGCAGTTCTTC.

This chain uses TRBV5-1 with TRBJ2-2; 8 nucleotides match TRBD1. Losses at the gene ends were 7 bases for V and 6 bases for J; bases not matched to a gene: 11. The germline V gene encodes CDR1 SGHRS and CDR2 YFSETQ. CDR3 length equals 15 residues. The CDR3 DNA is TGCGCCAGCCTAAAATTGTCAGGGGGCCCCGGGGAGCTGTTTTTT. Its protein is CASLKLSGGPGELFF.

The CDR3 region has the DNA TGTGCCAGCAGCCAAGATACTGATCAGCCCCAGCATTTT. Its protein is CASSQDTDQPQHF. J is TRBJ1-5 and V is TRBV14, with D uncertain. Trimming removed 0 bases from V and 5 bases from J, with 5 bases in between. The CDR3 has 13 residues. Germline V lookup: CDR1 SGHDN, CDR2 FVKESK.

J is TRBJ1-2 and V is TRBV10-3, with D unresolved. The CDR3 length is 13 residues. CDR1 ENHRY and CDR2 SYGVKD come from the germline V gene. With 6 bases removed from V and 1 base from J, the gap between germline ends came to 9 bases. CDR3: CAISDRRNYGYTF. CDR3 coding DNA: TGTGCCATCAGCGACCGGCGTAACTATGGCTACACCTTC.

The rearrangement joins TRBV6-5 to TRBJ1-2; weak D call: TRBD1 (5 bases). The CDR3 loop spans 14 amino acids. The germline V gene has CDR1 MNHEY and CDR2 SVGAGI. Trimming pared 7 bases from V and 4 bases from J, leaving 16 bases between. In DNA, the CDR3 is TGTGCCAGCATTGCGGGGGGGGTCGGCTATGGCTACACCTTC. It translates to CASIAGGVGYGYTF.

The V gene is TRBV5-1, the J gene TRBJ1-1; D is perhaps TRBD1 (5 bases). The CDR3 extends over 18 amino acids. Germline CDR1 is SGHRS and CDR2 is YFSETQ. V lost 5 bases and J lost 1, with 24 bases in between. CDR3 residues: CASRLQSRGTLANTEAFF. As DNA, the CDR3 is TGCGCCAGCAGATTACAGAGCCGTGGGACCTTGGCGAACACTGAAGCTTTCTTT. Variable domain in full (rest from reference TRBV5-1 and TRBJ1-1): KAGVTQTPRYLIKTRGQQVTLSCSPISGHRSVSWYQQTPGQGLQFLFEYFSETQRNKGNFPGRFSGRQFSNSRSEMNVSTLELGDSALYLCASRLQSRGTLANTEAFFGQGTRLTVV.

The CDR3 nucleotides read TGTGCCAGCAGCCTATCTACAGGGGGTCCGGGCACCGGGGAGCTGTTTTTT. It is translated as CASSLSTGGPGTGELFF. The chain uses TRBV9 and TRBJ2-2, with 8 nucleotides matching TRBD1. There are 17 residues in the CDR3. V trimming: 4 bases; J trimming: 4 bases; junction bases outside the gene matches: 12. The germline V gene encodes CDR1 SGDLS and CDR2 YYNGEE.

This clone was detected ten times or more. One junction end disagrees with the germline gene, perhaps due to a read error. This chain links TRBV10-2 with TRBJ1-2; weak D call: TRBD1 (5 bases). The CDR3 is made up of 13 amino acids. The germline V gene encodes CDR1 WSHSY and CDR2 SAAADI. DNA of the CDR3: TGCGCCAGCAGTGAGGCCTCCCGGGACGGATTACACTTC. Its translation: CASSEASRDGLHF.

CDR3 in amino acids: CASSPGQGADPGYTF. The DNA of the CDR3 is TGTGCCAGCAGTCCTGGACAGGGGGCTGATCCCGGCTACACCTTC. The chain combines TRBV6-4 with TRBJ1-2, with 11 nucleotides matching TRBD1. The CDR3 is 15 residues long. Looked up from germline, CDR1 is MRHNA and CDR2 is SNTAGT. The V segment lost 5 bases and the J segment 8 bases; nucleotides outside the gene matches: 10.

This chain uses TRBV19 with TRBJ2-3, with TRBD2 matching over 10 bases. The CDR3 is 16 amino acids. The V gene's germline CDR1 is LNHDA and CDR2 SQIVND (reference sequence). J gave up 4 bases and V 3 bases, and 7 bases lay outside the gene matches. This CDR3 is CASSIIASGGPDTQYF. The CDR3 DNA reads TGTGCCAGTAGTATTATAGCTAGCGGGGGACCAGATACGCAGTATTTT.

The chain is built from TRBV5-1 and TRBJ2-2; TRBD2 agrees at 15 bases. Germline CDR1 reads SGHRS; CDR2 reads YFSETQ. The CDR3 contains 20 residues. The J segment lost 4 bases and the V segment lost 0 bases, leaving 10 bases of the junction unmatched. The CDR3 is CASSLAGLAGGLLGTGELFF. The CDR3 coding sequence is TGCGCCAGCAGCTTGGCCGGACTAGCGGGGGGGCTTCTGGGCACCGGGGAGCTGTTTTTT.

CDR3 DNA sequence: TGCAGCGTTGTTGGCGGGGGGGCAGAGTGGGGCTCCTACAATGAGCAGTTCTTC. Its protein product is CSVVGGGAEWGSYNEQFF. The chain uses TRBV29-1 and TRBJ2-1; 9 bases agree with TRBD2. Per the germline V gene, CDR1 is SQVTM and CDR2 is ANQGSEA. The CDR3 spans 18 residues. V shed 4 bases, J shed 0 bases, and the junction held 13 bases outside the gene matches.

Only a few counts were recorded for this clone. The DNA for the CDR3 is TGTGCCAGCAGCTTTTTCTTCGCAGATACGCAGTATTTT. As protein: CASSFFFADTQYF. The genes are TRBV7-6 and TRBJ2-3; D is unclear. V lost 3 bases, J lost 4 bases, and 8 bases lay in between. The CDR3 is made up of 13 amino acids. CDR1 SGHVS and CDR2 FNYEAQ come from the germline V gene.

This chain links TRBV19 with TRBJ2-4; 7 bases align to TRBD1. The CDR3 totals 16 residues. Germline V CDR1 and CDR2: LNHDA, SQIVND (reference sequence). Trimming took 7 bases from V and 2 from J; bases not matched to a gene: 11. The CDR3 spells CASTLLVQGTKNIQYF. The CDR3, as DNA: TGTGCCAGTACTCTCCTGGTACAGGGGACCAAAAACATTCAGTACTTC.

The chain employs TRBV28 and TRBJ1-3; 10 bases line up with TRBD1. CDR3 length: 15 amino acids. CDR1 MDHEN and CDR2 SYDVKM come from the germline V gene. V lost 5 bases and J lost 2; bases outside the gene matches: 3. CDR3 nucleotide sequence: TGTGCCAGCAGTCCGGACAGGGGGGCTGGAAACACCATATATTTT. Residues: CASSPDRGAGNTIYF.

The chain is built from TRBV19 and TRBJ2-5, with TRBD1 as a possible D gene (6 bases). From germline, CDR1 is LNHDA and CDR2 SQIVND (reference sequence). Between the trimmed V and J ends, which lost 3 bases and 0 bases, there was a span of 8 bases. The CDR3 is made up of 14 amino acids. CDR3 sequence: CASSIDRYQETQYF. In DNA form, the CDR3 reads TGTGCCAGTAGTATCGACAGGTACCAAGAGACCCAGTACTTC.